This T cell receptor (beta chain) was documented in a study of blood T cell repertoires in COVID-19. The overall study: The origin of the acute and convalescent COVID-19 samples was the United States, Italy and Spain. T cells, B-cell-depleted T cells, or PBMCs supplied cDNA or gDNA.

CDR3 length: 13 amino acids. CDR1 LGHNA and CDR2 YNFKEQ come from the germline V gene. The V end was cut by 7 bases, the J end by 8 bases, with 17 bases between. Per the original methods: Amplification of reference gene primers was used by the study to estimate nucleated cell counts. Measured with immunoSEQ multiplex PCR; TCRdb has only the in-frame clones, and not every one. V, J and clone size reflect that table, while D and trimming were determined from the DNA. The sample contains hundreds of thousands of clones, 89% of which appear only once. V gene TRBV4-2 combines with J gene TRBJ1-2, with D perhaps TRBD1 (6 bases). The sequence came from a man in his forties with acute or convalescent COVID-19. Sample: peripheral blood. CDR3 sequence: CASTPTGTVGYTF. The CDR3 region has the DNA TGTGCCAGCACCCCAACAGGGACGGTCGGCTACACCTTC.